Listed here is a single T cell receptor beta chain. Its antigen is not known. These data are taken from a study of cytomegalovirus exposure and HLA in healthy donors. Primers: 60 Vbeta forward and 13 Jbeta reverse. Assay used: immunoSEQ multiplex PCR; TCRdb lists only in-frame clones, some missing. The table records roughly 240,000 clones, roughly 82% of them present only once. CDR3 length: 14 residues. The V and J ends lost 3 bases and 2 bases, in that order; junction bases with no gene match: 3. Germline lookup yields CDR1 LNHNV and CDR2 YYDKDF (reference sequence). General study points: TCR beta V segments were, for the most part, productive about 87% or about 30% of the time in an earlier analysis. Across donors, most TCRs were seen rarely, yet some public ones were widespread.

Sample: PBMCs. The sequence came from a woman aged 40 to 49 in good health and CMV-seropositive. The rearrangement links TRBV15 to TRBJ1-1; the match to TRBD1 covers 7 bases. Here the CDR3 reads CATSRGDSNTEAFF. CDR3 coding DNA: TGTGCCACCAGCAGGGGGGACAGCAACACTGAAGCTTTCTTT.